This entry is about one T cell receptor beta chain. What it binds is not known. One end of the junction does not line up with germline, which may come from a read error. This record belongs to a study of regulatory T cells in long-lasting Graves disease. General study points: Favoring TRBV28, TRBJ1-2 and TRBJ2-5 was a feature seen in persistent disease.

Combining iRepertoire HTBI primers with Arm-PCR of CDR3 regions, the authors built TCR beta libraries. TCRdb redid the calling of the multiplex PCR reads with MiXCR, one entry per CDR3 protein. Of roughly 400,000 distinct CDR3 sequences in the sample, about a fifth were seen once. The CDR3 has 15 amino acids. CDR1 is MNHNS, CDR2 SASEGT, per germline. Time point specified: persistent/refractory GD, antithyroid drugs over 5 years with positive TRAb. The TCR library was made from RNA that had been extracted from PBMCs in TRIzol. Patients with Graves' disease were diagnosed by American Thyroid Association guidelines.

The starting material was peripheral blood mononuclear cells (PBMCs), obtained when the disease was refractory, from a patient treated with antithyroid drugs. The rearrangement uses TRBV6-1 and TRBJ2-5; D unclear. This clonotype originated in a female donor with Graves disease. The CDR3 reads CASRGQKGMQETRYF. CDR3 coding DNA: TGTGCCAGCAGAGGTCAAAAAGGCATGCAAGAGACCCGGTACTTC.